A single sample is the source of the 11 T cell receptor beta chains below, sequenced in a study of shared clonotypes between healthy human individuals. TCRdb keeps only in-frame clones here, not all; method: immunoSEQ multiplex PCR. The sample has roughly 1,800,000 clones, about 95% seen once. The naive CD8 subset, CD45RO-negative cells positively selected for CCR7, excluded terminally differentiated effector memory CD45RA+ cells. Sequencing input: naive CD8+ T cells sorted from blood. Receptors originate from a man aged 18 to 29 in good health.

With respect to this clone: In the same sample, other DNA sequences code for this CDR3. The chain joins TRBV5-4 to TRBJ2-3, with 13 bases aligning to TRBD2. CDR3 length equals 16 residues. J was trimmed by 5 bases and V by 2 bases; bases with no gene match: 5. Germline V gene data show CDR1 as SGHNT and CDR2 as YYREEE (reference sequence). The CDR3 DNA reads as TGTGCCAGCAGCTTACTAGCGGGAGGGCCGGAAGATACGCAGTATTTT. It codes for CASSLLAGGPEDTQYF.

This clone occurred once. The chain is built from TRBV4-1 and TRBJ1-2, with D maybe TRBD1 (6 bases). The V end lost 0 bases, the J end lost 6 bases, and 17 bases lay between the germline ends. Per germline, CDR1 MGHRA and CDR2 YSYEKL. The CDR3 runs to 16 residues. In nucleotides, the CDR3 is TGCGCCAGCAGCCAAGATCTTAAAGGGGGGCCAGATGGCTACACCTTC. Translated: CASSQDLKGGPDGYTF.

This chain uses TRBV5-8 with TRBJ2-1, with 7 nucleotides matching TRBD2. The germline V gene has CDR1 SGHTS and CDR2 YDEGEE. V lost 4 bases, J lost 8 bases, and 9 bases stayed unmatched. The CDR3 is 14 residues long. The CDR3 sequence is CASSPGGEGDEQFF. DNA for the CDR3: TGTGCCAGCAGCCCGGGGGGAGAGGGAGATGAGCAGTTCTTC.

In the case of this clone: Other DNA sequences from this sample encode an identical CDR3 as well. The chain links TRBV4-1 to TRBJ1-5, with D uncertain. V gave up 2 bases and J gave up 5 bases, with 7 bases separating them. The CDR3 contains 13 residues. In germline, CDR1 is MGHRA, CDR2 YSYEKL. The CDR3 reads CASSQRLDQPQHF. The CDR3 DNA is TGCGCCAGCAGCCAACGGTTAGATCAGCCCCAGCATTTT.

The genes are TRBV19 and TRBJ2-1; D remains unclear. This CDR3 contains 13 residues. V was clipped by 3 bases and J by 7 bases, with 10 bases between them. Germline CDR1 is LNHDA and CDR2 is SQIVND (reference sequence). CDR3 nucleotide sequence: TGTGCCAGTAGTATTACCTTGGAAAATGAGCAGTTCTTC. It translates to CASSITLENEQFF.

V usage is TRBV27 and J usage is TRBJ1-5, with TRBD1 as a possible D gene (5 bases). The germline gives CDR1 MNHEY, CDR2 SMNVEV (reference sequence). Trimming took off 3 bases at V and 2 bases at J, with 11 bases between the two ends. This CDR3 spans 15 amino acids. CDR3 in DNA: TGTGCCAGCAGTTTTGGGGGAGGTGGCAATCAGCCCCAGCATTTT. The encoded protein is CASSFGGGGNQPQHF.

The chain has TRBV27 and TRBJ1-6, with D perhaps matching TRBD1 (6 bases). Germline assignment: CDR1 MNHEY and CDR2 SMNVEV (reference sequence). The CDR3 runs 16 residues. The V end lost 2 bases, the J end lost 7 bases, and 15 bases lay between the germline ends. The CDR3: CASSLMGAKMNSPLHF. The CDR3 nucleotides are TGTGCCAGCAGTTTAATGGGGGCAAAGATGAATTCACCCCTCCACTTT.

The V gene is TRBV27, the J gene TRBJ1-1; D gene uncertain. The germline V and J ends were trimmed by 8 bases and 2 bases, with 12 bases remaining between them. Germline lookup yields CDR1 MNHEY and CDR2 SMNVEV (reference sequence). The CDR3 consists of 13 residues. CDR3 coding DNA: TGTGCCAGCGCCCCGGAGGGAAACACTGAAGCTTTCTTT. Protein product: CASAPEGNTEAFF.

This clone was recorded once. This CDR3 reads CAWSPREGASNQPQHF. The CDR3 DNA reads TGTGCCTGGAGTCCCAGGGAGGGGGCGAGCAATCAGCCCCAGCATTTT. The genes are TRBV30 and TRBJ1-5; the match to TRBD1 covers 7 bases. J was trimmed by 1 base and V by 2 bases; bases with no gene match: 8. The CDR3 consists of 16 residues. Germline assignment: CDR1 GTSNPN and CDR2 SVGIG (reference sequence).

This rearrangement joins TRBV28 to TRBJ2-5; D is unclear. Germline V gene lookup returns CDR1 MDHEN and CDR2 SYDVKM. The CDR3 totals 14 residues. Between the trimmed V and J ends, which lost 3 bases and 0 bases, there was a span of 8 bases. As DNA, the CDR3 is TGTGCCAGCAGTTTTGATGAGTACCAAGAGACCCAGTACTTC. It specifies CASSFDEYQETQYF. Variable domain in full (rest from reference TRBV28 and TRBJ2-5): DVKVTQSSRYLVKRTGEKVFLECVQDMDHENMFWYRQDPGLGLRLIYFSYDVKMKEKGDIPEGYSVSREKKERFSLILESASTNQTSMYLCASSFDEYQETQYFGPGTRLLVL.

CDR3 residues: CASSPSGQGVYGYTF. CDR3 nucleotide sequence: TGCGCCAGCAGCCCCTCAGGGCAGGGGGTTTATGGCTACACCTTC. This chain uses TRBV4-1 with TRBJ1-2; 7 bases match TRBD1. Germline values: CDR1 MGHRA, CDR2 YSYEKL. This CDR3 comprises 15 residues. J was trimmed by 5 bases and V by 4 bases; bases with no gene match: 10.